This is a list of T cell receptor beta chains from one sample in a study of Ad26.COV2.S vaccination and SARS-CoV-2 variants. Data came from immunoSEQ multiplex PCR; TCRdb stores just in-frame clones and leaves some out. The table lists about 420,000 clones, 88% of them singletons. The sequencing here drew on peripheral blood, taken in a trial of Ad26.COV2.S vaccine versus placebo. All receptors derive from a person between 18 and 59 years old who received the Ad26.COV2.S COVID-19 vaccine or a placebo. CDR3s include the opening cysteine and the closing phenylalanine or tryptophan. A D gene is named only where the DNA matches it firmly. Only part of the rows carry a size: once, few, many, or a class if the clone is expanded.

D	length	V	size	J	DNA	CDR3
-	15	TRBV2	-	TRBJ2-7	TGTGCCAGCAGTGAATGGAAGTTAAGGACCTACGAGCAGTACTTC	CASSEWKLRTYEQYF
TRBD1	14	TRBV3-1/TRBV3-2	-	TRBJ2-3	TGTGCCAGCAGATTGACAGGGATTGCAGATACGCAGTATTTT	CASRLTGIADTQYF
-	16	TRBV9	-	TRBJ2-1	TGTGCCAGCAGCGTAGAACCGGGGATGGTGGGGAATGAGCAGTTCTTC	CASSVEPGMVGNEQFF
TRBD1	16	TRBV6-6	-	TRBJ2-7	TGTGCCAGCAGGGGGGCAGGGACAGCCACCACCTACGAGCAGTACTTC	CASRGAGTATTYEQYF
-	12	TRBV6-2/TRBV6-3	-	TRBJ2-1	TGTGCCAGCAGTATCACGGGGAACAGGCAGTTCTTC	CASSITGNRQFF
-	17	TRBV7-6	once	TRBJ2-2	TGTGCCAGCAGCTCCCGGAGAGGGGGGGCCAGTACCGGGGAGCTGTTTTTT	CASSSRRGGASTGELFF
-	15	TRBV7-7	-	TRBJ2-7	TGTGCTAGCAGCTTAGGTCCGGGACCATCCTACGAGCAGTACTTC	CASSLGPGPSYEQYF
-	15	TRBV3-1/TRBV3-2	-	TRBJ1-2	TGTGCCACCTCTCCTGCCGGGGGGTATAACTATGGCTACACCTTC	CATSPAGGYNYGYTF
-	16	TRBV13	-	TRBJ1-2	TGTGCCAGCAGCCGGGCGGGGAGTGGACAGCGATATGGCTACACCTTC	CASSRAGSGQRYGYTF
TRBD1	14	TRBV7-9	-	TRBJ2-7	TGTGCCAGCACCCCCTCAGGGGGCATCGACGAGCAGTACTTC	CASTPSGGIDEQYF
-	18	TRBV4-3	-	TRBJ1-3	TGCGCCAGCAGCTCTCACTCGACAGGAACTGTCTCTGGAAACACCATATATTTT	CASSSHSTGTVSGNTIYF
-	17	TRBV6-1	-	TRBJ1-2	TGTGCCAGCAGTGAAGGAGTATTTCTGGGCCCTGTCGGTGGCTACACCTTC	CASSEGVFLGPVGGYTF
-	14	TRBV7-9	-	TRBJ1-1	TGTGCCAGCAGCTTAGAAGCCACGAACACTGAAGCTTTCTTT	CASSLEATNTEAFF
-	14	TRBV6-5	-	TRBJ2-3	TGTGCCAGCAGCCCCGACGGGGGCCTGAGGACGCAGTATTTT	CASSPDGGLRTQYF
-	10	TRBV7-9	-	TRBJ2-2	TGTGCCAGCTCGGGCGGGGAGCTGTTTTTT	CASSGGELFF
-	13	TRBV28	-	TRBJ1-2	TGTGCCAGCGCCCTGGGATTTAACTATGGCTACACCTTC	CASALGFNYGYTF
TRBD1	15	TRBV9	-	TRBJ2-1	TGTGCCAGCAGCCCTAGACAGGGGTACTCCTATGAGCAGTTCTTC	CASSPRQGYSYEQFF
-	15	TRBV28	-	TRBJ2-2	TGTGCCAGCAGTTTATCCCTAGAGGTCGCCGGGGAGCTGTTTTTT	CASSLSLEVAGELFF
-	15	TRBV7-2	once	TRBJ1-3	TGTGCCAGCAGCTTAGCGGCAGGCTCTGGAAACACCATATATTTT	CASSLAAGSGNTIYF
-	14	TRBV6-5	-	TRBJ1-1	TGTGCCAGCAGTTACTCGACTGGGCGCACTGAAGCTTTCTTT	CASSYSTGRTEAFF
TRBD1	15	TRBV7-9	-	TRBJ1-2	TGTGCCAGCAGCTCCTTACGTCAGGGGGTGGAGGGCTACACCTTC	CASSSLRQGVEGYTF
-	12	TRBV7-9	-	TRBJ2-7	TGTGCCAGCAGGGGGCTCGACTACGAGCAGTACTTC	CASRGLDYEQYF
-	16	TRBV6-2/TRBV6-3	-	TRBJ2-5	TGTGCCAGCATCCCACTTCGCCCCATCACGGGAGAGACCCAGTACTTC	CASIPLRPITGETQYF
-	15	TRBV27	-	TRBJ2-1	TGTGCCAGCAGCCCGACGGTGAGCTCCTACAATGAGCAGTTCTTC	CASSPTVSSYNEQFF
-	14	TRBV7-9	-	TRBJ1-6	TGTGCCAGCGCACAGGAGACCTATAATTCACCCCTCCACTTT	CASAQETYNSPLHF
TRBD2	17	TRBV5-4	-	TRBJ2-1	TGTGCCAGCAGCTTGGGAGCGGGGGGTTCCTCCTACAATGAGCAGTTCTTC	CASSLGAGGSSYNEQFF
-	13	TRBV4-3	-	TRBJ1-3	TGCGCCAGCAGCCAAATCTCTGGAAACACCATATATTTT	CASSQISGNTIYF
-	13	TRBV9	-	TRBJ1-2	TGTGCCAGCAGCGTGTCAGTCAACTATGGCTACACCTTC	CASSVSVNYGYTF
TRBD1	14	TRBV4-1	-	TRBJ2-7	TGCGCCAGCAGCCAGGTGACAGGGGACTACGAGCAGTACTTC	CASSQVTGDYEQYF
-	14	TRBV13	-	TRBJ2-7	TGTGCCAGCAGCTTAGGCCCGAGTACCTACGAGCAGTACTTC	CASSLGPSTYEQYF
TRBD1	15	TRBV28	-	TRBJ2-7	TGTGCCAGCAGTTTAAGTTGGGACAGGGTCTACGAGCAGTACTTC	CASSLSWDRVYEQYF
-	14	TRBV6-2/TRBV6-3	few	TRBJ2-1	TGTGCCAGCAGTTACTCGGGTAGAAACAATGAGCAGTTCTTC	CASSYSGRNNEQFF
-	14	TRBV3-1/TRBV3-2	-	TRBJ2-7	TGTGCCAGCAGCCAAGATGTGGCGGGGTACGAGCAGTACTTC	CASSQDVAGYEQYF
TRBD1	14	TRBV14	-	TRBJ2-1	TGTGCCAGCACTATCGGGACAGGGTACAATGAGCAGTTCTTC	CASTIGTGYNEQFF
TRBD1	15	TRBV11-2	-	TRBJ2-7	TGTGCCAGCAGCTCCCGACTAACAGGGGCCCAGGGCGACTACTTC	CASSSRLTGAQGDYF
-	13	TRBV6-5	-	TRBJ1-1	TGTGCCAGCAGCCTGGACCTGAACACTGAAGCTTTCTTT	CASSLDLNTEAFF
-	12	TRBV12-3/TRBV12-4	-	TRBJ2-3	TGTGCCAGCAGTTTATTAGGTCCCACGCAGTATTTT	CASSLLGPTQYF
TRBD1	15	TRBV24-1	-	TRBJ2-1	TGTGCCACCAGTGACCCAGGACAGGGGCTCAATGAGCAGTTCTTC	CATSDPGQGLNEQFF
TRBD1	16	TRBV13	-	TRBJ2-1	TGTGCCAGCAGCCGTGGGCACAGGGGTTCCTACAATGAGCAGTTCTTC	CASSRGHRGSYNEQFF
-	13	TRBV10-1	-	TRBJ1-1	TGCGCCAGCAGTGTGGGTATCGGCACTGAAGCTTTCTTT	CASSVGIGTEAFF
-	14	TRBV10-2	-	TRBJ1-3	TGCGCCAGCAGTGAGAAGGGGTTCGGAAACACCATATATTTT	CASSEKGFGNTIYF
TRBD2	14	TRBV19	few	TRBJ2-7	TGTGCCAGTGCAAACGGGGGGGGAACCTACGAGCAGTACTTC	CASANGGGTYEQYF
TRBD1	14	TRBV29-1	-	TRBJ2-7	TGCAGCGTTGAAGATGGCGGACAGGGAGCCGAGCAGTACTTC	CSVEDGGQGAEQYF
TRBD1	15	TRBV2	-	TRBJ2-5	TGTGCCAGCAGTCGGGGTGGGGACAGAGAAGAGACCCAGTACTTC	CASSRGGDREETQYF
TRBD2	15	TRBV28	-	TRBJ2-3	TGTGCCAGCAGTTTAGGCGGGGGGAGCACAGATACGCAGTATTTT	CASSLGGGSTDTQYF
-	15	TRBV7-7	once	TRBJ2-3	TGTGCTAGCAGCTTAGAGAGGGACAGCACAGATACGCAGTATTTT	CASSLERDSTDTQYF
TRBD1	18	TRBV6-1	-	TRBJ1-1	TGTGCCAGCAGTGGAGGTCAGGGGGAGACCTTATTGAACACTGAAGCTTTCTTT	CASSGGQGETLLNTEAFF
-	16	TRBV23-1	-	TRBJ1-5	TGCGCCAGCAGTCAATCAGTGGACGGAGGGGATCAGCCCCAGCATTTT	CASSQSVDGGDQPQHF
TRBD1	17	TRBV27	-	TRBJ2-6	TGTGCCAGCAGTTCCGGGACAGGGGGCGTTGGGGCCAACGTCCTGACTTTC	CASSSGTGGVGANVLTF
TRBD1	13	TRBV10-3	-	TRBJ2-1	TGTGCCATCAGATCCGGGACAGGGAACGAGCAGTTCTTC	CAIRSGTGNEQFF
-	14	TRBV6-1	-	TRBJ2-7	TGTGCCAGCAGTGAATCACCCAGGGGAGGCGAGCAGTACTTC	CASSESPRGGEQYF
-	19	TRBV5-1	-	TRBJ1-1	TGCGCCAGCAGCCGGCAAACGTCGGGGCAACAACCTCGGAACACTGAAGCTTTCTTT	CASSRQTSGQQPRNTEAFF
-	17	TRBV9	-	TRBJ1-1	TGTGCCAGCAGCGTAGGTATGGGGCAGGCGGTGAACACTGAAGCTTTCTTT	CASSVGMGQAVNTEAFF